The present entry profiles one T cell receptor (beta chain) with its context. Its antigen is currently unknown. The germline V gene has CDR1 LGHNA and CDR2 YNFKEQ. CDR3 length equals 14 residues. The V and J ends lost 0 bases and 5 bases respectively, with 7 bases between them. These data are taken from a study of blood T cells in healthy people across ages. General study findings and limits: Calculation of diversity from one million T cells yielded estimates considered to be underestimates.

Through a sample-barcoded 5' primer and a J-beta primer mix, a second PCR was run for about 7 to 12 cycles. Each CDR3 protein is one row after TCRdb ran MiXCR on the 5' RACE reads. The sample records fewer than 800,000 distinct CDR3 sequences, 45% to 50% being singletons. This sequence joins TRBV4-2 and TRBJ2-2, with no clear D. The sequenced material came from blood. The sequence was obtained from an older woman in good health. CDR3 region: CASSQEGRTGELFF. The CDR3 DNA is TGTGCCAGCAGCCAAGAGGGTAGGACCGGGGAGCTGTTTTTT.